The sample holds many counts of the clone carrying this T cell receptor beta chain. Its cognate antigen is unknown. RNA transcripts gave rise to amplified TCR beta CDR3 regions. The TCR CDR3 first-round RT-PCR relied on the HTBI primer set. TCRdb called the multiplex PCR reads again in MiXCR, with one record for every CDR3 protein. This sample has under 800,000 distinct CDR3 sequences, with less than 15% found just once. Diagnoses were made from clinical symptoms, serum measures (thyroxine and TRAb), thyroid ultrasound and orbital computed tomography. The data are from a study of T cells in Graves' hyperthyroidism and ophthalmopathy. Overall study findings and caveats: Blood held most thyroid clonotypes expanded above 0.001 frequency. Median prediction lead before ophthalmopathy onset was about 6.7 months with the model.

Germline CDR1 is LGHDT and CDR2 is YNNKEL (reference sequence). With 0 bases removed from V and 5 bases from J, the gap between germline ends came to 10 bases. CDR3 length: 14 amino acids. The receptor comes from a woman between 18 and 29 years old with Graves' hyperthyroidism. The genes are TRBV3-1 and TRBJ1-1, with D perhaps TRBD1 (5 bases). Sequencing used blood. The CDR3, as DNA: TGTGCCAGCAGCCAAGATAGGTGGGGGACTGAAGCTTTCTTT. The encoded protein is CASSQDRWGTEAFF.